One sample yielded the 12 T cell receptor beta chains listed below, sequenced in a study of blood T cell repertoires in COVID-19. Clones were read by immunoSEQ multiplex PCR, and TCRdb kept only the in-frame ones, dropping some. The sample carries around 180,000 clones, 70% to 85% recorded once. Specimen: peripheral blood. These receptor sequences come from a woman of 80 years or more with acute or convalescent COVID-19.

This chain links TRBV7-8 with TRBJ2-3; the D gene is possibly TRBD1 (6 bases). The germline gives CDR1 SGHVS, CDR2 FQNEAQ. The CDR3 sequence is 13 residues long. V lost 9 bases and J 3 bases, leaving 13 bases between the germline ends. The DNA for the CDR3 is TGTGCCAGTTCCTGGGGGCTAACAGATACGCAGTATTTT. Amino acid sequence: CASSWGLTDTQYF.

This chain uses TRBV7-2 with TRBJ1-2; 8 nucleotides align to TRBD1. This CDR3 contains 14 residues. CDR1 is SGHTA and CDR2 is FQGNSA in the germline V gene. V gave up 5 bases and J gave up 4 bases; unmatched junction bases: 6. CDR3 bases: TGTGCCAGCAGCCTACAGGGGGGCGGCTATGGCTACACCTTC. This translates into CASSLQGGGYGYTF.

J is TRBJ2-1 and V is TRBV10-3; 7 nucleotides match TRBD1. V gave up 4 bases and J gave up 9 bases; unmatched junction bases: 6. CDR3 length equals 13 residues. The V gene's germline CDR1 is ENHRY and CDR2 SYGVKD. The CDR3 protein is CAISATGNLEQFF. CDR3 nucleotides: TGTGCCATCAGTGCGACAGGGAATCTTGAGCAGTTCTTC.

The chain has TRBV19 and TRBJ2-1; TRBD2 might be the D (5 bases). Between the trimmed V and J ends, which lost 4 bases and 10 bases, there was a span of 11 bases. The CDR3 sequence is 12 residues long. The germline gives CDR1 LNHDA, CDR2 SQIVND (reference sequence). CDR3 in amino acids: CASSTGGVEQFF. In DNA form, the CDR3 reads TGTGCCAGTAGTACCGGAGGCGTAGAGCAGTTCTTC.

CDR3 coding DNA: TGTGCCAGCAGCTATACCCGACTAGCGGTTTGGGAGCAGTTCTTC. It yields the protein CASSYTRLAVWEQFF. V is TRBV7-2 and J is TRBJ2-1, with TRBD2 matching 9 bases. The CDR3 extends over 15 amino acids. V gave up 4 bases and J gave up 10 bases; unmatched junction bases: 11. Germline assignment: CDR1 SGHTA and CDR2 FQGNSA.

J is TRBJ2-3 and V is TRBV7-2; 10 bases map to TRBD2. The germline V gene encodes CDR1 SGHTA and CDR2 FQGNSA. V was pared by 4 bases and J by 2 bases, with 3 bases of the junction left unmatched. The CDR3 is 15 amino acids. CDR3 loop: CASSYSGGDTDTQYF. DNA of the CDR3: TGTGCCAGCAGCTACAGCGGGGGGGACACAGATACGCAGTATTTT.

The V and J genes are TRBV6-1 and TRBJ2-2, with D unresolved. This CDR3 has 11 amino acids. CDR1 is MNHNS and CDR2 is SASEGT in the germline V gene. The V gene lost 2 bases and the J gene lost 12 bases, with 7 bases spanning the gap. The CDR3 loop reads CASSELSQLFF. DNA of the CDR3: TGTGCCAGCAGTGAATTGAGCCAGCTGTTTTTT.

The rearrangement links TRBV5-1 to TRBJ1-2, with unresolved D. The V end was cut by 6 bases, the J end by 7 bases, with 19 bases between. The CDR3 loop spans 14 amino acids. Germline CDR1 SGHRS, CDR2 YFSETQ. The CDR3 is CASTPRSASGGYTF. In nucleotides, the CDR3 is TGCGCCAGCACCCCCCGAAGCGCGTCTGGTGGCTACACCTTC.

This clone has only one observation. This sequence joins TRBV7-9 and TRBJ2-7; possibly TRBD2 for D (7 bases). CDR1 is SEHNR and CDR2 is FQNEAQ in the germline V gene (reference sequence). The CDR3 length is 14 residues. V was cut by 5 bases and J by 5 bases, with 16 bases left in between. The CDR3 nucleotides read TGTGCCAGCAGCAGCACAGGGAGGGGGGACGAGCAGTACTTC. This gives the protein CASSSTGRGDEQYF.

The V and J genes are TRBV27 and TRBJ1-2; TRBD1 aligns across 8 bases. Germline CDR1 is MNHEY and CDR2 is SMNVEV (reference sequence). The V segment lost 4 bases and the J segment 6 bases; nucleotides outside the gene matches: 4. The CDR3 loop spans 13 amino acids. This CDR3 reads CASSYRGGDGYTF. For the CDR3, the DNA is TGTGCCAGCAGTTACAGGGGGGGAGATGGCTACACCTTC.

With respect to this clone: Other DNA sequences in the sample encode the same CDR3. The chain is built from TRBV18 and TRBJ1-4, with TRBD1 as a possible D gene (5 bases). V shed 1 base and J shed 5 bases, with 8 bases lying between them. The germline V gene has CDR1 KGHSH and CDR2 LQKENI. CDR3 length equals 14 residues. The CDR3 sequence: CASSPRQSNEKLFF. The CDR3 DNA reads TGTGCCAGCTCACCACGACAGTCGAATGAAAAACTGTTTTTT.

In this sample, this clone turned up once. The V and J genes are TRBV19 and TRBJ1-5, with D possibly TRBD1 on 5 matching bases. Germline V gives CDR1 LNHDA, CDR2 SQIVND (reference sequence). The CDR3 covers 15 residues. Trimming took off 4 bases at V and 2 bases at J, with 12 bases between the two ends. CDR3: CASSNPGIGNQPQHF. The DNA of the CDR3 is TGTGCCAGTAGTAACCCAGGGATTGGCAATCAGCCCCAGCATTTT.